The present T cell receptor beta chain was sequenced within a study of T cells in Graves' hyperthyroidism and ophthalmopathy. From germline, CDR1 is DFQATT and CDR2 SNEGSKA (reference sequence). The trim removed 0 bases at V and 2 bases at J, leaving 2 bases unmatched. This CDR3 contains 16 residues. There were TCR beta CDR3 regions amplified from RNA transcripts. First-round RT-PCR targeting the TCR CDR3 was performed with the HTBI primer set. TCRdb reanalysed the multiplex PCR reads using MiXCR and keeps one entry per CDR3 protein. The sample carries 500,000 to 600,000 distinct CDR3 sequences, 16% recorded once.

The sequence was collected from a woman aged 18-35 years with Graves' hyperthyroidism. The chain is built from TRBV20-1 and TRBJ2-1; 12 nucleotides line up with TRBD2. Sequenced material: blood. CDR3 nucleotides: TGCAGTGCTAGAGATCTAGCGGGGGGGGCCTACAATGAGCAGTTCTTC. It codes for CSARDLAGGAYNEQFF.